Listed here is a single TCR beta chain. The sample belongs to a study of identical twins. TCRdb reprocessed the 5' RACE reads via MiXCR and lists one record per CDR3 protein. The sample holds around 250,000 distinct CDR3 sequences, 5.5% to 7% seen once. The J segment lost 6 bases and the V segment lost 6 bases, leaving 10 bases of the junction unmatched. The CDR3 loop spans 14 amino acids. The germline V gene encodes CDR1 LGHDT and CDR2 YNNKEL (reference sequence). These data also formed part of another study, on yellow fever vaccine responses in identical twins.

The sample consisted of memory (CD45RO+) T cells sorted from blood. The gene calls are TRBV3-1 and TRBJ1-2, with 7 bases identical to TRBD1. This sequence originates from a woman aged 18-29 years in good health. The CDR3 sequence is CASSPGGGIDGYTF. CDR3 coding DNA: TGTGCCAGCAGTCCCGGAGGGGGCATAGATGGCTACACCTTC.